Here is one T cell receptor beta chain with its context. This sample is part of a study of blood T cell repertoires in COVID-19. In the original workflow: Estimation of nucleated cell counts relied on the amplification of reference gene primers. Here immunoSEQ multiplex PCR was the method, and the copy in TCRdb shows in-frame clones only, minus some. The D gene and trimming were derived from the DNA, and the V and J assignments and clone size from that table. The sample includes under 80,000 clones, more than 75% of them seen just once. CDR3 length: 12 amino acids. Germline V gene data show CDR1 as SNHLY and CDR2 as FYNNEI. Trimming left V 4 bases short and J 2 bases short, with 6 bases between.

Sequencing was done on a sample of peripheral blood. The chain links TRBV2 to TRBJ2-7, with D perhaps matching TRBD1 (6 bases). The receptor comes from a human donor in a cohort sampled during active COVID-19. The CDR3 spells CASSGTAYEQYF. The DNA for the CDR3 is TGTGCCAGCAGTGGGACAGCCTACGAGCAGTACTTC.